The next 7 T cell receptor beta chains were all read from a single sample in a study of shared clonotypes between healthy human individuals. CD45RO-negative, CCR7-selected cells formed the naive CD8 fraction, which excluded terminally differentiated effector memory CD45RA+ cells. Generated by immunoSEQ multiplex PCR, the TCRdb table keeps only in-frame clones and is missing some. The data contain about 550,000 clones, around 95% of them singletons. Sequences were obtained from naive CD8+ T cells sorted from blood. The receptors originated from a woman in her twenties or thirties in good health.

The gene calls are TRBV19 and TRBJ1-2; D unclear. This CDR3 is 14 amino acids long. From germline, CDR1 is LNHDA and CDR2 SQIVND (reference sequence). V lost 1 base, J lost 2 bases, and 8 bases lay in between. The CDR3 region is CASSIAKGNYGYTF. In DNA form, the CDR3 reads TGTGCCAGTAGTATAGCAAAGGGAAACTATGGCTACACCTTC.

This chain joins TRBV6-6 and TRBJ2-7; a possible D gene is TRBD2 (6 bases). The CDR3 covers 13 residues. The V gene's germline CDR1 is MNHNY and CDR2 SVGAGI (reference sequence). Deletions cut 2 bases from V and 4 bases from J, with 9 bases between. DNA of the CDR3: TGTGCCAGCAGTTACGATGCGGGATACGAGCAGTACTTC. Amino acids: CASSYDAGYEQYF.

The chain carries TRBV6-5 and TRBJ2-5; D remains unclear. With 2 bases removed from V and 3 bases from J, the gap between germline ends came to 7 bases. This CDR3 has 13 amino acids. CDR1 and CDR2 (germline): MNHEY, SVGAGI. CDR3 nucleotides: TGTGCCAGCAGTTACGTAGAAGAAGAGACCCAGTACTTC. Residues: CASSYVEEETQYF.

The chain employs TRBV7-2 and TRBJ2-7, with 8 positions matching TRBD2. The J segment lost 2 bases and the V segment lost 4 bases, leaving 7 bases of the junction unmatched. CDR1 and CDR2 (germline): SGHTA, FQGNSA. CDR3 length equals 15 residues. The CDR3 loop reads CASSSSAGDTYEQYF. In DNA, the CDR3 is TGTGCCAGCAGCTCCTCAGCGGGAGACACCTACGAGCAGTACTTC. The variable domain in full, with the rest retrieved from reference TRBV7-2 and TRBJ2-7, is GAGVSQSPSNKVTEKGKDVELRCDPISGHTALYWYRQSLGQGLEFLIYFQGNSAPDKSGLPSDRFSAERTGGSVSTLTIQRTQQEDSAVYLCASSSSAGDTYEQYFGPGTRLTVT.

CDR3 amino acids: CASSLSVGGVNNEQFF. CDR3 in DNA: TGTGCCAGCAGCCTATCGGTTGGGGGAGTGAACAATGAGCAGTTCTTC. This chain joins TRBV28 and TRBJ2-1; D is perhaps TRBD1 or TRBD2 (5 bases each). The ends were cut back, 6 bases at V and 5 bases at J, with 20 bases in the middle. In germline, CDR1 is MDHEN, CDR2 SYDVKM. The CDR3 runs 16 residues.

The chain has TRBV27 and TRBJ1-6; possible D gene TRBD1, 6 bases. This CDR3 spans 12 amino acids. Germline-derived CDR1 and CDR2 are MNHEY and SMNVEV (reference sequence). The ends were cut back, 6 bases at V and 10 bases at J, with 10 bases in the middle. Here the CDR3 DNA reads TGTGCCAGCAGAACAGGGTACTCACCCCTCCACTTT. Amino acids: CASRTGYSPLHF.

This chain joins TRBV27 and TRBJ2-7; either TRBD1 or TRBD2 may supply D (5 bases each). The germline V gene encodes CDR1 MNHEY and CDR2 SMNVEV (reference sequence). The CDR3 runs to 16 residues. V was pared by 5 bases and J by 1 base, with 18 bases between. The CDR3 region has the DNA TGTGCCAGCAGTGCCTCGATCGGGACGAAATCCTACGAGCAGTACTTC. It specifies CASSASIGTKSYEQYF.